The clone carrying this T cell receptor (beta chain) has just a few counts. The sample belongs to a study of patients and donors after allogeneic stem cell transplantation. TCRdb reprocessed the RT-PCR reads with MiXCR, giving one entry per CDR3 protein. The sample lists 850 to 1,000 distinct CDR3 sequences, less than 45% seen once, with roughly a third in the top ten. The CDR3 spans 14 residues. Germline CDR1 and CDR2: LGHNA and YSLEER. V dropped 1 base and J dropped 6 bases, with 9 bases sitting between them. This TCR was sampled from a human donor who was either an allogeneic HSCT recipient or a stem cell or donor lymphocyte infusion donor (not recorded which). It is not recorded whose cells these are; they may come from a transplant donor. The chain carries TRBV4-3 and TRBJ2-2, with unresolved D. Input material: blood, either unsorted or a sorted T cell fraction (not recorded which). The CDR3 loop reads CASSQASYSGELFF. The CDR3 DNA follows: TGCGCCAGCAGCCAAGCTTCGTACTCCGGGGAGCTGTTTTTT.